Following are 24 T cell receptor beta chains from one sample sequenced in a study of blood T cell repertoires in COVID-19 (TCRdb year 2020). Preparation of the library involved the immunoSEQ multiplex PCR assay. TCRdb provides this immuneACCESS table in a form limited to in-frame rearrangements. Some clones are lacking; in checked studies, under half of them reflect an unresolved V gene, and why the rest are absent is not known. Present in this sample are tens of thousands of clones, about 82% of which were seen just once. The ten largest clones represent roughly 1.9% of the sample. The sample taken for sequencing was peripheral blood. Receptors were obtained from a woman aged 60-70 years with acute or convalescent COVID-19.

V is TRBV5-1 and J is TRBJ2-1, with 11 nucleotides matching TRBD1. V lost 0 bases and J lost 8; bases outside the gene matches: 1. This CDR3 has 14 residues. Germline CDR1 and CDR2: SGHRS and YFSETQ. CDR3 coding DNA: TGCGCCAGCAGCTTGGGGACAGGGGGCGATGAGCAGTTCTTC. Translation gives CASSLGTGGDEQFF.

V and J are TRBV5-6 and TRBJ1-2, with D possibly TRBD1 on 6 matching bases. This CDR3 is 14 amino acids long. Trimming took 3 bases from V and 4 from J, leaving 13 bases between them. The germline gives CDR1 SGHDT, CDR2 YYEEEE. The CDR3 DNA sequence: TGTGCCAGCAGCTCTTCGGGGGGGCTCTATGGCTACACCTTC. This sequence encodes CASSSSGGLYGYTF.

CDR3 in amino acids: CASSQGATVNTEAFF. The CDR3 DNA follows: TGTGCCAGCAGCCAGGGGGCGACAGTGAACACTGAAGCTTTCTTT. The V and J genes are TRBV3-1 (or the pseudogene TRBV3-2) and TRBJ1-1, with D possibly matching TRBD1 (6 bases). Germline CDR1 is LGHDT and CDR2 is YNNKEL (reference sequence). The CDR3 covers 15 residues. Trimming took 3 bases from V and 0 from J, leaving 11 bases between them.

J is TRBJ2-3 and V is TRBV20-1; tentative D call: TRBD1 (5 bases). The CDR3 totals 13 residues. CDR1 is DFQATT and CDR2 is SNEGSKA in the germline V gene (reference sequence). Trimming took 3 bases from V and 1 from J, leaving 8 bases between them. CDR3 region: CSASRQRTDTQYF. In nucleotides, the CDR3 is TGCAGTGCTAGTAGACAGCGCACAGATACGCAGTATTTT.

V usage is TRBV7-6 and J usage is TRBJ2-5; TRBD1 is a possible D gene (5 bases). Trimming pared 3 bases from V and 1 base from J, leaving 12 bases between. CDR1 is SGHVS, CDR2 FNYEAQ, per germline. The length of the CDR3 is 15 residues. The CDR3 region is CASSFPLGPQETQYF. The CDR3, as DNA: TGTGCCAGCAGCTTTCCCCTGGGGCCCCAAGAGACCCAGTACTTC.

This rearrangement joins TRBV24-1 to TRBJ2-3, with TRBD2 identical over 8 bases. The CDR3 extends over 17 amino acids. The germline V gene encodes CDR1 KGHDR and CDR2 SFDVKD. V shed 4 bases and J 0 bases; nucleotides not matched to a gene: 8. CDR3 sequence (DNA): TGTGCCACCAGTGAACCTCGACTAGCGCGTAGCACAGATACGCAGTATTTT. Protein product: CATSEPRLARSTDTQYF.

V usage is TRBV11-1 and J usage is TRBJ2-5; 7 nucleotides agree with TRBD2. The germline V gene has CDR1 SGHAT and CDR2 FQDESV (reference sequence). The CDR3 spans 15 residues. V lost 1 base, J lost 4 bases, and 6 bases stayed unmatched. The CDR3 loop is CASSLDDSGGETQYF. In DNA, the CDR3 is TGTGCCAGCAGCTTAGACGACTCGGGGGGAGAGACCCAGTACTTC.

CDR3 amino acids: CASSLVSGGYSNQPQHF. The CDR3 DNA sequence: TGTGCCAGCAGCTTAGTTTCGGGTGGATATAGCAATCAGCCCCAGCATTTT. The chain joins TRBV7-3 to TRBJ1-5; the D is unclear. This CDR3 has 17 amino acids. CDR1 is SGHTA and CDR2 is FQGTGA in the germline V gene. With 2 bases removed from V and 0 bases from J, the gap between germline ends came to 14 bases. Supplemented by reference TRBV7-3 and TRBJ1-5, the full variable domain reads GAGVSQTPSNKVTEKGKYVELRCDPISGHTALYWYRQSLGQGPEFLIYFQGTGAADDSGLPNDRFFAVRPEGSVSTLKIQRTERGDSAVYLCASSLVSGGYSNQPQHFGDGTRLSIL.

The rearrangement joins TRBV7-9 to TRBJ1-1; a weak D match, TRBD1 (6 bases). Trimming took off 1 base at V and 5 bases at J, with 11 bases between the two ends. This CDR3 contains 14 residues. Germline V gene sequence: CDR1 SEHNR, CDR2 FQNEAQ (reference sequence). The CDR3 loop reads CASSLEQGWTEAFF. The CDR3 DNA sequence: TGTGCCAGCAGCTTAGAACAGGGTTGGACTGAAGCTTTCTTT.

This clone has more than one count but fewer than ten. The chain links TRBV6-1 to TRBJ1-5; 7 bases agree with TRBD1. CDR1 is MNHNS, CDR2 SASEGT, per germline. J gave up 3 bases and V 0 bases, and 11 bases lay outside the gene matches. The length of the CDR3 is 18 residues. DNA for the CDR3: TGTGCCAGCAGTGAAGCGATCGGGCAGGGGGTGGCCAATCAGCCCCAGCATTTT. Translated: CASSEAIGQGVANQPQHF.

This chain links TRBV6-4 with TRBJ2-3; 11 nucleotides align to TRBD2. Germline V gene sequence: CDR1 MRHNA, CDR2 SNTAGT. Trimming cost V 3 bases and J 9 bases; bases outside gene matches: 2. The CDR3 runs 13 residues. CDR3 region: CASSERTSGTQYF. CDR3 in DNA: TGTGCCAGCAGTGAGCGGACTAGCGGGACGCAGTATTTT.

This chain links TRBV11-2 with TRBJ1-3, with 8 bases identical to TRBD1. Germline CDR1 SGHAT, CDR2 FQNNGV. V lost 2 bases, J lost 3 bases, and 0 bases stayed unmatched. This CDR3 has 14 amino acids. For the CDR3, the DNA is TGTGCCAGCAGCTTAACAGGGGGTGGAAACACCATATATTTT. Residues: CASSLTGGGNTIYF.

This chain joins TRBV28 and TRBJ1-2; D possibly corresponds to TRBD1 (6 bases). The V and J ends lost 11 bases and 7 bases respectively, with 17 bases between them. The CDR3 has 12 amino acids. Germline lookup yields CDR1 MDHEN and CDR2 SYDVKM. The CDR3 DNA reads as TGTGCCCAAGGGGGGGCAGGGCGTGGCTACACCTTC. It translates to CAQGGAGRGYTF.

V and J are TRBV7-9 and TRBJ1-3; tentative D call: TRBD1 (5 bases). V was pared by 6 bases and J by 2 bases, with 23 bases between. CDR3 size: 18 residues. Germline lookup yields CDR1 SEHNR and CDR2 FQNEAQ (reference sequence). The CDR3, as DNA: TGTGCCAGCAGGACCCGCGATACGGCCAGGGTGGCTGGAAACACCATATATTTT. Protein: CASRTRDTARVAGNTIYF.

This CDR3 reads CASSLQGTGNTIYF. For the CDR3, the DNA is TGCGCCAGCAGCTTACAGGGGACTGGAAACACCATATATTTT. This chain uses TRBV5-1 with TRBJ1-3, with 7 bases identical to TRBD1. Per germline, CDR1 SGHRS and CDR2 YFSETQ. The V segment lost 2 bases and the J segment 2 bases; nucleotides outside the gene matches: 1. CDR3 length: 14 amino acids.

CDR3: CASSAGGSEAFF. The CDR3 nucleotides read TGTGCCAGCAGCGCAGGGGGTTCTGAAGCTTTCTTT. The chain carries TRBV13 and TRBJ1-1; 7 bases are a match to TRBD1. With 5 bases clipped from V and 6 bases from J, the junction kept 3 bases outside the gene matches. Germline V gene sequence: CDR1 PRHDT, CDR2 FYEKMQ (reference sequence). The CDR3 covers 12 residues.

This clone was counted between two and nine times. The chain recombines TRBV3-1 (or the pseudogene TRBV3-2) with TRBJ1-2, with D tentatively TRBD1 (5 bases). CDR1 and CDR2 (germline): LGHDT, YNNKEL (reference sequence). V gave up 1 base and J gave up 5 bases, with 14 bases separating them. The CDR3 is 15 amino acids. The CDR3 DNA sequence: TGTGCCAGCAGCCAAGGAAAGAACAGGTGGTATGGCTACACCTTC. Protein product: CASSQGKNRWYGYTF.

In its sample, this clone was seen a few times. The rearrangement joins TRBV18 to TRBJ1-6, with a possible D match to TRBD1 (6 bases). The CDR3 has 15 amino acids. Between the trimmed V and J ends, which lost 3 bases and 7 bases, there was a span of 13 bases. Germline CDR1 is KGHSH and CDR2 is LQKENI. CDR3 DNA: TGTGCCAGCTCACCGTTGGACAGCCTCAATTCACCCCTCCACTTT. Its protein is CASSPLDSLNSPLHF.

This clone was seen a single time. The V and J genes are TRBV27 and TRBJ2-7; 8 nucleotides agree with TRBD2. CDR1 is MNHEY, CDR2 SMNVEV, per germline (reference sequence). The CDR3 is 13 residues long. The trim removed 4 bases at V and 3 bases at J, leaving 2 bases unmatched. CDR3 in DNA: TGTGCCAGCAGTTCTCGGGAGGGCTACGAGCAGTACTTC. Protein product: CASSSREGYEQYF.

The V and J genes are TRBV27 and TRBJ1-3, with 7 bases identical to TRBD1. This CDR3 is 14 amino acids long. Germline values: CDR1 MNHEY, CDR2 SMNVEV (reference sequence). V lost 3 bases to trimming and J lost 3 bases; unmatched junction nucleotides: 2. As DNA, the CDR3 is TGTGCCAGCAGTTTTAGACAGGGTGGAAACACCATATATTTT. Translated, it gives CASSFRQGGNTIYF.

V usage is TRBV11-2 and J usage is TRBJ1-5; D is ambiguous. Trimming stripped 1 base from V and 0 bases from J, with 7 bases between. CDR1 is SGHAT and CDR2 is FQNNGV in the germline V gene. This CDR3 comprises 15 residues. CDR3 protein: CASSLGARSNQPQHF. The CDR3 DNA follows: TGTGCCAGCAGCTTAGGGGCTCGTAGCAATCAGCCCCAGCATTTT.

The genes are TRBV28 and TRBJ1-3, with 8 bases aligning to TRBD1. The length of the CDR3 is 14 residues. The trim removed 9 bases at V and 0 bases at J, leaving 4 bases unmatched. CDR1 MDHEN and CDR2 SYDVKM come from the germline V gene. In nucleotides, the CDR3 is TGTGCCAGTACAGGGGGTTTCTCTGGAAACACCATATATTTT. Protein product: CASTGGFSGNTIYF.

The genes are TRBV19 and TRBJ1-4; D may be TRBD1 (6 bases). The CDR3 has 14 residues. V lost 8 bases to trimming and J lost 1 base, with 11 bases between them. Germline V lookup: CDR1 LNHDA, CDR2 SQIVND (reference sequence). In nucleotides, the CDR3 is TGTGCCAGTTCGAACAGGGTAACTAATGAAAAACTGTTTTTT. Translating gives CASSNRVTNEKLFF.

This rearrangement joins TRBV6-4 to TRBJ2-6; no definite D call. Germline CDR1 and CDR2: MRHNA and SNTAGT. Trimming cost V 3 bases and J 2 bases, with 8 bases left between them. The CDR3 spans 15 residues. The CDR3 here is CASSDSGTGANVLTF. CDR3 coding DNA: TGTGCCAGCAGTGATTCAGGTACTGGGGCCAACGTCCTGACTTTC.